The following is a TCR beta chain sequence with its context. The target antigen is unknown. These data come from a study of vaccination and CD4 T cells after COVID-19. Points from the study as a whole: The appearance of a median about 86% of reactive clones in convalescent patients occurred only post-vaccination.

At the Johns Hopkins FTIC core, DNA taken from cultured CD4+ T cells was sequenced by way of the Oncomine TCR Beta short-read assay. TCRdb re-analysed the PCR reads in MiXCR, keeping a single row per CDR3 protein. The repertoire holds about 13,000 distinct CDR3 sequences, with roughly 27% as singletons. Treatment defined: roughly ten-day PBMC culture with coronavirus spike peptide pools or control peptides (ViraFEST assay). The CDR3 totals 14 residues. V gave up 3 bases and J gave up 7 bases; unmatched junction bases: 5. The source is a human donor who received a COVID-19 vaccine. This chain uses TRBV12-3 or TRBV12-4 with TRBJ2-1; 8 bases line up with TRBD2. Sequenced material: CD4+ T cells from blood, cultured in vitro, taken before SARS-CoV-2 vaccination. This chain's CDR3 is CASSFGGGRNEQFF. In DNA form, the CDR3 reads TGTGCCAGCAGTTTTGGCGGGGGGAGGAATGAGCAGTTCTTC.